One sample yielded the 21 T cell receptor beta chains listed below, sequenced in a study of T cell changes during pregnancy in multiple sclerosis. Profiled with immunoSEQ multiplex PCR; TCRdb holds only in-frame clones, not every one. The sample includes tens of thousands of clones, almost 95% of them seen just once. The specimen comprised peripheral blood, sampled in the third trimester of pregnancy. The receptor set was obtained from a female donor in good health, enrolled as a control in a pregnancy study.

The chain carries TRBV7-9 and TRBJ1-1, with 9 bases aligning to TRBD1. Trimming cost V 4 bases and J 4 bases; bases outside gene matches: 4. Germline V gives CDR1 SEHNR, CDR2 FQNEAQ (reference sequence). The CDR3 is made up of 14 amino acids. The CDR3 DNA reads as TGTGCCAGCAGCTCCGGGACAGGGCCCACTGAAGCTTTCTTT. Translation gives CASSSGTGPTEAFF. Together with reference TRBV7-9 and TRBJ1-1, the CDR3 gives the full variable domain: DTGVSQNPRHKITKRGQNVTFRCDPISEHNRLYWYRQTLGQGPEFLTYFQNEAQLEKSRLLSDRFSAERPKGSFSTLEIQRTEQGDSAMYLCASSSGTGPTEAFFGQGTRLTVV.

The J gene is TRBJ2-7, the V gene TRBV7-3, with 7 bases lining up with TRBD2. CDR1 SGHTA and CDR2 FQGTGA come from the germline V gene. The V gene end was trimmed by 5 bases and the J gene end by 0 bases; junction bases not matched to a gene: 1. The CDR3 runs to 13 residues. For the CDR3, the DNA is TGTGCCAGCAGCGAGCGGGACTCCTACGAGCAGTACTTC. It translates to CASSERDSYEQYF.

This clone was observed a single time. The genes are TRBV6-4 and TRBJ1-6; TRBD1 matches 9 bases. The ends lost 3 bases at V and 6 bases at J; junction bases unmatched: 0. Germline assignment: CDR1 MRHNA and CDR2 SNTAGT. This CDR3 has 14 residues. This CDR3 is CASSEGQGNSPLHF. CDR3 nucleotide sequence: TGTGCCAGCAGTGAGGGACAGGGTAATTCACCCCTCCACTTT.

The rearrangement links TRBV27 to TRBJ2-1, with no clear D. Trimming cost V 8 bases and J 1 base, with 9 bases left between them. From germline, CDR1 is MNHEY and CDR2 SMNVEV (reference sequence). This CDR3 has 13 amino acids. CDR3 amino acids: CASHRLSYNEQFF. CDR3 DNA sequence: TGTGCCAGCCACCGACTGTCCTACAATGAGCAGTTCTTC.

V usage is TRBV7-2 and J usage is TRBJ1-1, with D possibly matching TRBD1 (6 bases). The CDR3 has 13 residues. V gave up 4 bases and J gave up 6 bases, with 12 bases separating them. Germline V lookup: CDR1 SGHTA, CDR2 FQGNSA. The CDR3 DNA sequence: TGTGCCAGCAGCTCCTACGGGGGGCCTGAAGCTTTCTTT. Residues: CASSSYGGPEAFF.

V gene TRBV4-1 combines with J gene TRBJ1-5; perhaps TRBD1 as D (5 bases). Germline V lookup: CDR1 MGHRA, CDR2 YSYEKL. Trimming pared 4 bases from V and 1 base from J, leaving 8 bases between. The CDR3 consists of 14 residues. The CDR3 is CASSPGKSNQPQHF. CDR3 nucleotide sequence: TGCGCCAGCAGCCCAGGGAAGAGCAATCAGCCCCAGCATTTT.

The CDR3 sequence is CASSREATEAFF. CDR3 nucleotide sequence: TGTGCCAGCAGCCGAGAGGCCACTGAAGCTTTCTTT. The V call is TRBV11-3, the J call TRBJ1-1; D gene ambiguous. CDR3 length: 12 residues. Germline lookup yields CDR1 SGHNT and CDR2 YENEEA. The germline V and J ends were trimmed by 5 bases and 4 bases, with 8 bases remaining between them.

The chain carries TRBV10-1 and TRBJ1-3; D gene unclear. With 3 bases removed from V and 0 bases from J, the gap between germline ends came to 15 bases. Germline lookup yields CDR1 WNHNN and CDR2 SYGVQD (reference sequence). CDR3 length: 17 amino acids. The CDR3 sequence is CASSDQVRNHSGNTIYF. DNA for the CDR3: TGCGCCAGCAGTGACCAGGTCCGCAACCACTCTGGAAACACCATATATTTT.

The chain joins TRBV7-9 to TRBJ2-1; the match to TRBD2 covers 9 bases. The CDR3 consists of 15 residues. Germline V gene data show CDR1 as SEHNR and CDR2 as FQNEAQ (reference sequence). The V gene end was trimmed by 3 bases and the J gene end by 1 base; junction bases not matched to a gene: 1. The CDR3: CASSFAGGSYNEQFF. Here the CDR3 DNA reads TGTGCCAGCAGCTTCGCGGGAGGGTCCTACAATGAGCAGTTCTTC.

In this sample, this clone turned up once. This chain links TRBV6-5 with TRBJ1-1, with D possibly TRBD1 on 5 matching bases. CDR1 and CDR2 (germline): MNHEY, SVGAGI. The CDR3 consists of 14 residues. V gave up 10 bases and J gave up 4 bases, with 19 bases separating them. CDR3 sequence reads: CATNQGSRSTEAFF. The CDR3 nucleotides read TGTGCCACGAACCAGGGCAGCCGAAGCACTGAAGCTTTCTTT.

This chain connects TRBV27 to TRBJ2-5; D unresolved. The CDR3 is made up of 13 amino acids. Trimming took 4 bases from V and 5 from J, leaving 11 bases between them. The germline V gene encodes CDR1 MNHEY and CDR2 SMNVEV (reference sequence). The CDR3 is CASSSIPVETQYF. The CDR3, as DNA: TGTGCCAGCAGTTCAATTCCAGTGGAGACCCAGTACTTC.

This chain uses TRBV2 with TRBJ1-1, with 7 bases fitting TRBD1. The trim removed 9 bases at V and 2 bases at J, leaving 6 bases unmatched. CDR1 is SNHLY, CDR2 FYNNEI, per germline. CDR3 length: 13 residues. DNA of the CDR3: TGTGCCAGTTTGACAGGGACAAACACTGAAGCTTTCTTT. It is translated as CASLTGTNTEAFF.

This chain links TRBV4-2 with TRBJ2-3, with 8 bases matching TRBD2. The CDR3 is 14 residues long. After removal of 7 bases from V and 2 bases from J, the junction contained 5 bases not matched to a gene. Germline V gives CDR1 LGHNA, CDR2 YNFKEQ. The chain's CDR3 is CASTTAGDTDTQYF. The CDR3 DNA reads as TGTGCCAGCACCACAGCGGGAGACACAGATACGCAGTATTTT.

This rearrangement joins TRBV15 to TRBJ2-5; D is perhaps TRBD2 (6 bases). The CDR3 totals 16 residues. Germline assignment: CDR1 LNHNV and CDR2 YYDKDF (reference sequence). V lost 3 bases and J lost 2, with 16 bases in between. The CDR3 protein is CATSRGGSGVQETQYF. CDR3 bases: TGTGCCACCAGCAGGGGGGGATCGGGAGTACAAGAGACCCAGTACTTC.

The chain uses TRBV2 and TRBJ1-6; a possible D gene is TRBD1 (5 bases). The CDR3 runs to 15 residues. Germline lookup yields CDR1 SNHLY and CDR2 FYNNEI. Trimming removed 2 bases from V and 8 bases from J, with 13 bases in between. As DNA, the CDR3 is TGTGCCAGCAGTGAAAAGGGAAGGGGTTATTCACCCCTCCACTTT. Its protein is CASSEKGRGYSPLHF.

V gene TRBV28 combines with J gene TRBJ2-7; maybe TRBD2 (6 bases). Germline assignment: CDR1 MDHEN and CDR2 SYDVKM. V was trimmed by 6 bases and J by 6 bases, leaving 33 bases between them. The CDR3 consists of 19 residues. The CDR3 DNA follows: TGTGCCAGCAGCTCTGAGGCGGAGGCTATAGGCGGAGGGCCTGGCGAGCAGTACTTC. Its translation is CASSSEAEAIGGGPGEQYF.

This chain uses TRBV5-1 with TRBJ2-5; 10 bases map to TRBD1. The CDR3 is 17 amino acids. The germline gives CDR1 SGHRS, CDR2 YFSETQ. Germline trimming cut 4 bases from V and 2 bases from J; bases unmatched to any gene: 11. For the CDR3, the DNA is TGCGCCAGCAGCCAGAACCGACAGGGGGCGGCACAAGAGACCCAGTACTTC. It yields the protein CASSQNRQGAAQETQYF.

This chain joins TRBV7-9 and TRBJ2-3; 7 nucleotides line up with TRBD2. CDR1 SEHNR and CDR2 FQNEAQ come from the germline V gene (reference sequence). The junction had 15 bases not matched to a gene; V was cut back by 3 bases and J by 6 bases. The CDR3 is made up of 17 amino acids. CDR3 residues: CASSLPGLGSSGDTQYF. In DNA, the CDR3 is TGTGCCAGCAGCTTGCCCGGACTAGGAAGTTCAGGGGATACGCAGTATTTT.

CDR3 region: CASSPYGGRGNYEQYF. The CDR3 nucleotides read TGTGCCAGCAGCCCCTATGGCGGGAGGGGAAACTACGAGCAGTACTTC. The rearrangement uses TRBV7-4 and TRBJ2-7; TRBD2 matches 9 bases. Germline V lookup: CDR1 SGHVT, CDR2 SQSDAQ. This CDR3 spans 16 amino acids. V was clipped by 5 bases and J by 3 bases; unmatched bases: 11. The full variable domain, its missing parts supplied by reference TRBV7-4 and TRBJ2-7, is GAGVSQSPRYKVAKRGRDVALRCDSISGHVTLYWYRQTLGQGSEVLTYSQSDAQRDKSGRPSGRFSAERPERSVSTLKIQRTEQGDSAVYLCASSPYGGRGNYEQYFGPGTRLTVT.

The V gene is TRBV7-3, the J gene TRBJ2-7; possibly TRBD1 for D (6 bases). Trimming cost V 2 bases and J 3 bases, with 11 bases left between them. This CDR3 comprises 14 residues. The germline V gene encodes CDR1 SGHTA and CDR2 FQGTGA. CDR3 DNA: TGTGCCAGCAGCTTAGGTAGGGGGAACTACGAGCAGTACTTC. Residues: CASSLGRGNYEQYF.

The chain employs TRBV19 and TRBJ2-7; 7 nucleotides match TRBD1. Germline trimming cut 5 bases from V and 2 bases from J; bases unmatched to any gene: 12. Germline V CDR1 and CDR2: LNHDA, SQIVND (reference sequence). The CDR3 totals 16 residues. The CDR3 protein is CASSLRSPGQTYEQYF. CDR3 in DNA: TGTGCCAGTAGTTTGAGAAGCCCGGGACAGACCTACGAGCAGTACTTC.